The 21 T cell receptor beta chains presented below share a single source sample, sequenced in a study of blood T cell repertoires in COVID-19. Clones were read by immunoSEQ multiplex PCR, and TCRdb kept only the in-frame ones, dropping some. The table has some 160,000 clones, more than 80% seen once; the top ten hold about 2.8%. Sequenced material: peripheral blood. These receptors all come from a man aged 55 to 70 with acute or convalescent COVID-19.

This sequence joins TRBV18 and TRBJ2-6; 8 nucleotides line up with TRBD1. CDR3 size: 19 residues. V shed 2 bases, J shed 0 bases, and the junction held 9 bases outside the gene matches. Germline V gene data show CDR1 as KGHSH and CDR2 as LQKENI. CDR3 amino acids: CASSPDQAGGRSGANVLTF. CDR3 nucleotides: TGTGCCAGCTCACCAGATCAGGCAGGGGGCCGCTCTGGGGCCAACGTCCTGACTTTC. Drawing the rest from reference TRBV18 and TRBJ2-6, the complete variable domain is NAGVMQNPRHLVRRRGQEARLRCSPMKGHSHVYWYRQLPEEGLKFMVYLQKENIIDESGMPKERFSAEFPKEGPSILRIQQVVRGDSAAYFCASSPDQAGGRSGANVLTFGAGSRLTVL.

In this sample, this clone turned up once. The chain couples TRBV6-6 to TRBJ2-7; 11 bases are shared with TRBD1. The CDR3 runs 15 residues. Germline CDR1 is MNHNY and CDR2 is SVGAGI (reference sequence). J was trimmed by 1 base and V by 6 bases; bases with no gene match: 5. The CDR3 sequence: CASSAGTGGSYEQYF. In DNA, the CDR3 is TGTGCCAGCAGCGCCGGGACAGGGGGTTCCTACGAGCAGTACTTC.

This chain joins TRBV5-6 and TRBJ1-1, with D unresolved. Trimming took off 1 base at V and 4 bases at J, with 11 bases between the two ends. CDR1 SGHDT and CDR2 YYEEEE come from the germline V gene. The CDR3 runs to 14 residues. The CDR3 loop reads CASSLMRFITEAFF. The CDR3 DNA reads TGTGCCAGCAGCTTGATGAGGTTCATCACTGAAGCTTTCTTT. Full variable domain (rest looked up from reference TRBV5-6 and TRBJ1-1): DAGVTQSPTHLIKTRGQQVTLRCSPKSGHDTVSWYQQALGQGPQFIFQYYEEEERQRGNFPDRFSGHQFPNYSSELNVNALLLGDSALYLCASSLMRFITEAFFGQGTRLTVV.

The CDR3 reads CALGLAGRKGYEQYF. CDR3 sequence (DNA): TGTGCCCTGGGACTAGCGGGGCGAAAGGGTTACGAGCAGTACTTC. The V and J genes are TRBV30 and TRBJ2-7, with 13 bases identical to TRBD2. Trimming removed 8 bases from V and 4 bases from J; junction bases left unmatched: 11. There are 15 residues in the CDR3. The germline V gene has CDR1 GTSNPN and CDR2 SVGIG (reference sequence).

The rearrangement links TRBV27 to TRBJ2-2; TRBD1 agrees at 9 bases. The CDR3 loop spans 16 amino acids. V lost 5 bases to trimming and J lost 0 bases; unmatched junction nucleotides: 4. The germline V gene has CDR1 MNHEY and CDR2 SMNVEV (reference sequence). In DNA, the CDR3 is TGTGCCAGCAGTACAACAGGGGGCGCGAACACCGGGGAGCTGTTTTTT. Translated: CASSTTGGANTGELFF.

V is TRBV7-9 and J is TRBJ1-1; D ambiguous. The CDR3 sequence is 12 residues long. The V end lost 5 bases, the J end lost 0 bases, and 4 bases lay between the germline ends. Germline V lookup: CDR1 SEHNR, CDR2 FQNEAQ (reference sequence). CDR3 amino acids: CASSPMNTEAFF. For the CDR3, the DNA is TGTGCCAGCAGCCCCATGAACACTGAAGCTTTCTTT.

The J gene is TRBJ2-5, the V gene TRBV7-9, with 7 positions matching TRBD1. The CDR3 consists of 14 residues. V shed 4 bases, J shed 4 bases, and the junction held 6 bases outside the gene matches. Per the germline V gene, CDR1 is SEHNR and CDR2 is FQNEAQ (reference sequence). The CDR3 reads CASSSWTGRETQYF. The CDR3, as DNA: TGTGCCAGCAGCTCATGGACAGGTCGAGAGACCCAGTACTTC.

There are a few counts of this clone. DNA for the CDR3: TGTGCCAGCAGCTTAGATATAGGTGCGGGGCCCCAGCATTTT. Its protein is CASSLDIGAGPQHF. The rearrangement joins TRBV11-2 to TRBJ1-5; D is undetermined. V was pared by 0 bases and J by 9 bases, with 12 bases between. The V gene's germline CDR1 is SGHAT and CDR2 FQNNGV. This CDR3 contains 14 residues.

The chain is built from TRBV5-4 and TRBJ2-1, with no clear D. This CDR3 has 14 amino acids. V shed 2 bases and J shed 8 bases, with 14 bases lying between them. The germline gives CDR1 SGHNT, CDR2 YYREEE (reference sequence). CDR3 sequence: CASSFINLIDEQFF. In nucleotides, the CDR3 is TGTGCCAGCAGCTTTATAAACTTGATCGATGAGCAGTTCTTC.

This sequence joins TRBV30 and TRBJ1-5; D is unresolved. The V end was cut by 2 bases, the J end by 1 base, with 9 bases between. Germline CDR1 reads GTSNPN; CDR2 reads SVGIG (reference sequence). This CDR3 is 14 amino acids long. As DNA, the CDR3 is TGTGCCTGGAGTTTGGGAGGGAGCAATCAGCCCCAGCATTTT. As protein: CAWSLGGSNQPQHF. Full variable domain (missing parts from reference TRBV30 and TRBJ1-5): SQTIHQWPATLVQPVGSPLSLECTVEGTSNPNLYWYRQAAGRGLQLLFYSVGIGQISSEVPQNLSASRPQDRQFILSSKKLLLSDSGFYLCAWSLGGSNQPQHFGDGTRLSIL.

The gene calls are TRBV15 and TRBJ2-1, with 16 bases identical to TRBD2. CDR3 length: 18 residues. Germline CDR1 LNHNV, CDR2 YYDKDF (reference sequence). The junction had 6 bases not matched to a gene; V was cut back by 3 bases and J by 4 bases. The CDR3 DNA follows: TGTGCCACCAGCAGGGGACTAGCGGGGGGGCCAGGATACAATGAGCAGTTCTTC. Protein: CATSRGLAGGPGYNEQFF.

The chain recombines TRBV19 with TRBJ1-1; no firm D call. Germline V gives CDR1 LNHDA, CDR2 SQIVND (reference sequence). V gave up 0 bases and J gave up 4 bases, with 12 bases separating them. This CDR3 contains 15 residues. CDR3 in DNA: TGTGCCAGTAGTATAGAGGGGAGGCGTAGCACTGAAGCTTTCTTT. It codes for CASSIEGRRSTEAFF.

The chain combines TRBV7-9 with TRBJ2-2; 10 bases fit TRBD1. Germline V gene data show CDR1 as SEHNR and CDR2 as FQNEAQ (reference sequence). After removal of 3 bases from V and 7 bases from J, the junction contained 5 bases not matched to a gene. The length of the CDR3 is 15 residues. CDR3 nucleotides: TGTGCCAGCAGCTTCCGACAGGGGGCACTCGGGGAGCTGTTTTTT. It translates to CASSFRQGALGELFF.

This chain connects TRBV2 to TRBJ1-2, with D possibly being TRBD1 (5 bases). This CDR3 contains 15 residues. Germline CDR1 is SNHLY and CDR2 is FYNNEI. Trimming removed 8 bases at V and 4 bases at J, with 20 bases between. CDR3 amino acids: CASAESRGWAYGYTF. CDR3 bases: TGTGCCAGCGCCGAGAGTAGGGGCTGGGCCTATGGCTACACCTTC.

The CDR3 DNA reads as TGTGCCAGCAGTTCCCTCCCGGGTGGGGCCAACGTCCTGACTTTC. Translation gives CASSSLPGGANVLTF. V and J are TRBV27 and TRBJ2-6, with unresolved D. CDR3 length: 15 amino acids. Germline assignment: CDR1 MNHEY and CDR2 SMNVEV (reference sequence). V lost 4 bases, J lost 3 bases, and 10 bases lay in between.

The gene calls are TRBV19 and TRBJ1-1; no clear D gene. Trimming pared 4 bases from V and 2 bases from J, leaving 8 bases between. This CDR3 is built from 13 residues. Looked up from germline, CDR1 is LNHDA and CDR2 is SQIVND (reference sequence). The CDR3 protein is CASSTYKNTEAFF. In DNA, the CDR3 is TGTGCCAGTAGTACGTACAAAAACACTGAAGCTTTCTTT.

This clone was picked up one time. The V call is TRBV7-9, the J call TRBJ1-1; D is perhaps TRBD1 (6 bases). The CDR3 has 13 residues. V was trimmed by 0 bases and J by 5 bases, leaving 7 bases between them. Germline CDR1 reads SEHNR; CDR2 reads FQNEAQ (reference sequence). In DNA, the CDR3 is TGTGCCAGCAGCTTAGCGAGGGGGACTGAAGCTTTCTTT. Protein sequence: CASSLARGTEAFF.

This clone has just one count. The chain uses TRBV6-1 and TRBJ1-5, with TRBD1 matching over 7 bases. CDR3 size: 14 residues. V lost 1 base and J lost 7; bases outside the gene matches: 4. In germline, CDR1 is MNHNS, CDR2 SASEGT. CDR3 loop: CASSEGQGGQPQHF. CDR3 coding DNA: TGTGCCAGCAGTGAAGGACAGGGAGGACAGCCCCAGCATTTT.

This clone was found a few times. The rearrangement links TRBV7-2 to TRBJ1-1, with 9 bases aligning to TRBD1. CDR1 is SGHTA, CDR2 FQGNSA, per germline. The CDR3 runs 14 residues. The junction had 7 bases not matched to a gene; V was cut back by 0 bases and J by 11 bases. The CDR3 DNA sequence: TGTGCCAGCAGCTTAGCGCTCGGGGACAGGGTGGCTTTCTTT. Protein: CASSLALGDRVAFF.

This clone came up once. The rearrangement joins TRBV6-6 to TRBJ2-7, with D maybe TRBD2 (6 bases). V was trimmed by 5 bases and J by 4 bases, leaving 12 bases between them. The CDR3 has 13 residues. Germline V CDR1 and CDR2: MNHNY, SVGAGI (reference sequence). CDR3 in amino acids: CASSLAGGYEQYF. Here the CDR3 DNA reads TGTGCCAGCAGTCTGGCCGGGGGTTACGAGCAGTACTTC.

Only one count was recorded for this clone. CDR3 nucleotides: TGTGCCAGCAGTGACGGTAGAGCTGAAGCTTTCTTT. Translating it yields CASSDGRAEAFF. The rearrangement joins TRBV6-1 to TRBJ1-1; D unresolved. The V gene's germline CDR1 is MNHNS and CDR2 SASEGT. This CDR3 spans 12 amino acids. V was trimmed by 3 bases and J by 6 bases, leaving 8 bases between them.